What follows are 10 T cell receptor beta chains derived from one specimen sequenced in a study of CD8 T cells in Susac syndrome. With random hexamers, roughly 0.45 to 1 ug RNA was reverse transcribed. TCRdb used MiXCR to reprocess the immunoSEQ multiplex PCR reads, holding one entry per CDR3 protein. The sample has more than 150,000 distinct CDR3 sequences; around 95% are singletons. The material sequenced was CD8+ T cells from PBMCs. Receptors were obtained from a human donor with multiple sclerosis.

CDR3: CSVEVAGANYGYTF. CDR3 DNA: TGCAGCGTTGAAGTGGCTGGGGCTAACTATGGCTACACCTTC. V and J are TRBV29-1 and TRBJ1-2; no clear D. The V gene lost 1 base and the J gene lost 0 bases, with 9 bases spanning the gap. The CDR3 runs 14 residues. CDR1 and CDR2 (germline): SQVTM, ANQGSEA.

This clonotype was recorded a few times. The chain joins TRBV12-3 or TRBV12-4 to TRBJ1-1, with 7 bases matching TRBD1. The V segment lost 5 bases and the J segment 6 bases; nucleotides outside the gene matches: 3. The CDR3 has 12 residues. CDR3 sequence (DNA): TGTGCCAGCAGTGGGGGACAGCCTGAAGCTTTCTTT. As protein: CASSGGQPEAFF.

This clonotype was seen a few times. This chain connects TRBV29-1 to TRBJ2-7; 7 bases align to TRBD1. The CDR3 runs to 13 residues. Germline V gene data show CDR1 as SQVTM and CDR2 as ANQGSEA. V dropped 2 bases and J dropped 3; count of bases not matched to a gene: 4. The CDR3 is CSVEIRGHYEQYF. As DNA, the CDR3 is TGCAGCGTTGAAATAAGGGGGCACTACGAGCAGTACTTC.

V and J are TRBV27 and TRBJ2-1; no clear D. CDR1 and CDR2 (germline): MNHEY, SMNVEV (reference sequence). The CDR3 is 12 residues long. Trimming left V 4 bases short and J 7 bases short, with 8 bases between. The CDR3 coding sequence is TGTGCCAGCAGTTCCAAGCTAAATGAGCAGTTCTTC. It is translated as CASSSKLNEQFF.

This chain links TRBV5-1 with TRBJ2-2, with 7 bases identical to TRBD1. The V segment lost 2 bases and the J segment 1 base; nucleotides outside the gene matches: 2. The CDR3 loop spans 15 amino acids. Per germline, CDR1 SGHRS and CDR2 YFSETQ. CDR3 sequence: CASSFRQGNTGELFF. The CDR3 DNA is TGCGCCAGCAGCTTTCGACAGGGGAACACCGGGGAGCTGTTTTTT.

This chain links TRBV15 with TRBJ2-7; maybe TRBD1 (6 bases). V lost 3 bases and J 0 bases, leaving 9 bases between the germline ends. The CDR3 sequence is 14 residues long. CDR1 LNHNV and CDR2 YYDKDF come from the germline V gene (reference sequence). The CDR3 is CATSRGDNSYEQYF. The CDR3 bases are TGTGCCACCAGCAGGGGGGACAACTCCTACGAGCAGTACTTC. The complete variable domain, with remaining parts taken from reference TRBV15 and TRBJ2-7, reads DAMVIQNPRYQVTQFGKPVTLSCSQTLNHNVMYWYQQKSSQAPKLLFHYYDKDFNNEADTPDNFQSRRPNTSFCFLDIRSPGLGDTAMYLCATSRGDNSYEQYFGPGTRLTVT.

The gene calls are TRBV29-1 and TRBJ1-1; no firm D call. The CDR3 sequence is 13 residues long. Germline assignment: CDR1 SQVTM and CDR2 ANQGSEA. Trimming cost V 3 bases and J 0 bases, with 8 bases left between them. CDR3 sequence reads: CSVESTVNTEAFF. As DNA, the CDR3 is TGCAGCGTTGAGAGCACGGTGAACACTGAAGCTTTCTTT.

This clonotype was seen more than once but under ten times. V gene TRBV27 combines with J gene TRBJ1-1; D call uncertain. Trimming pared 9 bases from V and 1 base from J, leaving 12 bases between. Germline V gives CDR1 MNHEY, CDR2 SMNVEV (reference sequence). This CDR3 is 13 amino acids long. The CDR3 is CASSIGTNTEAFF. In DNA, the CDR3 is TGTGCCAGTAGTATTGGCACGAACACTGAAGCTTTCTTT.

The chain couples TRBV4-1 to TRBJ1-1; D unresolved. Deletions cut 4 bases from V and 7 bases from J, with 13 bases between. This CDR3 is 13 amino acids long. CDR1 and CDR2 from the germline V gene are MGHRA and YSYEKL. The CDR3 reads CASSLGPSSEAFF. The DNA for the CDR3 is TGCGCCAGCAGCCTTGGACCCTCGAGTGAAGCTTTCTTT.

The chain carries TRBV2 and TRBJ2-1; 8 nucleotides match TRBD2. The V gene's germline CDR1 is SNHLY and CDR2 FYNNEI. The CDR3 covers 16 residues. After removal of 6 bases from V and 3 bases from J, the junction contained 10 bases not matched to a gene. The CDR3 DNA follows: TGTGCCAGCAGCGAGAGCGGGGGACGCCTCTACAATGAGCAGTTCTTC. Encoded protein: CASSESGGRLYNEQFF.